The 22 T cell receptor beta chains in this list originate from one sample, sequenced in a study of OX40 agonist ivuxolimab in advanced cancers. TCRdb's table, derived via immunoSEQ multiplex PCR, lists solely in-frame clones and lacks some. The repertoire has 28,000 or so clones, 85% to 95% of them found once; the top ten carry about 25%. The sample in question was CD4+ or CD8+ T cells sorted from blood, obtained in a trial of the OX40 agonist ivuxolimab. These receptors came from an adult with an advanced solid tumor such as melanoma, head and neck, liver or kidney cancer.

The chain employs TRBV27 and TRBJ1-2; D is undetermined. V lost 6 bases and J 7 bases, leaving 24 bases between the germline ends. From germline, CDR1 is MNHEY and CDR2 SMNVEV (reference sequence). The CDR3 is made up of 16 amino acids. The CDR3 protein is CASSDDPLGPRSGYTF. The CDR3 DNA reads TGTGCCAGCAGCGACGACCCACTAGGCCCACGGAGTGGCTACACCTTC.

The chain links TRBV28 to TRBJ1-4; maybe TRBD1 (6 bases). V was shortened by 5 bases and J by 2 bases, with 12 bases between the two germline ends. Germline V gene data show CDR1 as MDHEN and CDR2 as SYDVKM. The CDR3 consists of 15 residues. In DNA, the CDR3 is TGTGCCAGCAGTACGGAGGGGGGCACTAATGAAAAACTGTTTTTT. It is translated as CASSTEGGTNEKLFF.

The CDR3 reads CASSILGETQYF. The CDR3 bases are TGTGCCAGTAGTATACTTGGGGAGACCCAGTACTTC. The chain has TRBV19 and TRBJ2-5; D gene ambiguous. The V end lost 2 bases, the J end lost 5 bases, and 6 bases lay between the germline ends. The CDR3 sequence is 12 residues long. CDR1 and CDR2 from the germline V gene are LNHDA and SQIVND (reference sequence).

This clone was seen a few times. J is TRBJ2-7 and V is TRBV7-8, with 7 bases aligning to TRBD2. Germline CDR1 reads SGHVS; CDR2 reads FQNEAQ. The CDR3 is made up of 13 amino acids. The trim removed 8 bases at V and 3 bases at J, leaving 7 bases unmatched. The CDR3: CASREDGSYEQYF. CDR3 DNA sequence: TGTGCCAGCCGGGAGGACGGGAGCTACGAGCAGTACTTC.

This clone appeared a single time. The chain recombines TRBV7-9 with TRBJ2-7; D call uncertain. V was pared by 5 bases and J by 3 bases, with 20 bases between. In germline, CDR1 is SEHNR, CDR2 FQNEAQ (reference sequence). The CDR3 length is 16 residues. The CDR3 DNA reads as TGTGCCAGCAGCCCGACTGACAACCGCGCTCGCTACGAGCAGTACTTC. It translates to CASSPTDNRARYEQYF.

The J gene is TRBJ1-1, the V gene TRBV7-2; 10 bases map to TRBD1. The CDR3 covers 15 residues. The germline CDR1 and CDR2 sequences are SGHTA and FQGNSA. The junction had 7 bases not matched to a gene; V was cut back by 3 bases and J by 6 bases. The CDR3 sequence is CASSLRVGQGSEAFF. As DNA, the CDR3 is TGTGCCAGCAGCTTGAGAGTGGGACAGGGGTCTGAAGCTTTCTTT.

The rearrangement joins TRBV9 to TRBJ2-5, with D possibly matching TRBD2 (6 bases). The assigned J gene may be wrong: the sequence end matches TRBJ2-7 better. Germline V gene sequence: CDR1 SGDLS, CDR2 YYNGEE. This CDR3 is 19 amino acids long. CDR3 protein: CASSNPVGTEGHAVYEQYF. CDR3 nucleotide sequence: TGTGCCAGCAGCAACCCGGTCGGGACGGAGGGTCATGCGGTCTACGAGCAGTACTTC.

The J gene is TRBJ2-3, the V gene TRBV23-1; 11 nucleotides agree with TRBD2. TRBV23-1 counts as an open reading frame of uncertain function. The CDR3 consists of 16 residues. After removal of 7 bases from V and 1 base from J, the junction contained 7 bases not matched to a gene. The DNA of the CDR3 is TGCGCCAGCAAGGGACTAGCGGTCGCTCGCACAGATACGCAGTATTTT. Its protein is CASKGLAVARTDTQYF.

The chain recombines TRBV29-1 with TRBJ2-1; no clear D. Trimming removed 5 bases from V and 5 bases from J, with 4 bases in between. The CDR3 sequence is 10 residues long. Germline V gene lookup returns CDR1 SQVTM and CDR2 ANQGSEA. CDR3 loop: CSVSNNEQFF. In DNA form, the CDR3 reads TGCAGCGTTAGTAACAATGAGCAGTTCTTC.

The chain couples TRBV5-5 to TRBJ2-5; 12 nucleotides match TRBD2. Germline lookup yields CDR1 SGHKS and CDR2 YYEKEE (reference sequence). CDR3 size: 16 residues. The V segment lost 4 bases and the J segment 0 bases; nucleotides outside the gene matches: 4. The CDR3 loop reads CASSPRTSGNQETQYF. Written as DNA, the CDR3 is TGTGCCAGCAGCCCGCGGACTAGCGGGAACCAAGAGACCCAGTACTTC. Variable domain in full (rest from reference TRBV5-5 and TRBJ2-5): DAGVTQSPTHLIKTRGQQVTLRCSPISGHKSVSWYQQVLGQGPQFIFQYYEKEERGRGNFPDRFSARQFPNYSSELNVNALLLGDSALYLCASSPRTSGNQETQYFGPGTRLLVL.

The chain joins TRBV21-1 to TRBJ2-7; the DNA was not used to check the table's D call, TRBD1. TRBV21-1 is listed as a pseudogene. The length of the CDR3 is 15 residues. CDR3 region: CASSKVRTGAYEQYF. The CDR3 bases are TGTGCCAGCAGCAAAGTAAGGACAGGGGCCTACGAGCAGTACTTC.

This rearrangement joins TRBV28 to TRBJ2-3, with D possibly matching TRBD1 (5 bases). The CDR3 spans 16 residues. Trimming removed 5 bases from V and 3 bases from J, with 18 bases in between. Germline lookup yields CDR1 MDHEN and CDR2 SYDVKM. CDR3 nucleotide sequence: TGTGCCAGCAGTGATCCCATGGGCCAGGGAACAGATACGCAGTATTTT. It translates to CASSDPMGQGTDTQYF.

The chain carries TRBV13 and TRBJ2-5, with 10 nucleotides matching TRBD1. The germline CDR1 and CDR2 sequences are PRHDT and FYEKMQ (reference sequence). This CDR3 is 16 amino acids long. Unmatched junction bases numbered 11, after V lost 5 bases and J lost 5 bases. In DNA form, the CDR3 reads TGTGCCAGCAGCCACCGGGACAGGGGAAATGAGGAGACCCAGTACTTC. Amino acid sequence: CASSHRDRGNEETQYF.

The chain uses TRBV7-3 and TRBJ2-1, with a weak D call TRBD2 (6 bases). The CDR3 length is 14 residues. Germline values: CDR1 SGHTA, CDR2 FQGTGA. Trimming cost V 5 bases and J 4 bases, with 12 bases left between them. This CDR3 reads CASSHPGRYNEQFF. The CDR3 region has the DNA TGTGCCAGCAGCCACCCCGGGAGATACAATGAGCAGTTCTTC. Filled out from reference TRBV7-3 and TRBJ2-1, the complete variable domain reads GAGVSQTPSNKVTEKGKYVELRCDPISGHTALYWYRQSLGQGPEFLIYFQGTGAADDSGLPNDRFFAVRPEGSVSTLKIQRTERGDSAVYLCASSHPGRYNEQFFGPGTRLTVL.

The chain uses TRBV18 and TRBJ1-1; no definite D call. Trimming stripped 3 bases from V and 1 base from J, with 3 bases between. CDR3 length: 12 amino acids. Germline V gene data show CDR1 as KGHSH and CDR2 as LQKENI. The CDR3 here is CASSPQNTEAFF. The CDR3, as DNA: TGTGCCAGCTCACCTCAGAACACTGAAGCTTTCTTT.

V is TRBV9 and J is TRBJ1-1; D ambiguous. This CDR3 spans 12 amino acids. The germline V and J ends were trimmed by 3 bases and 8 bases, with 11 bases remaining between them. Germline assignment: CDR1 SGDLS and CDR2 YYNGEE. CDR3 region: CASSGRAREAFF. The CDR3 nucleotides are TGTGCCAGCAGCGGGAGGGCCCGGGAAGCTTTCTTT.

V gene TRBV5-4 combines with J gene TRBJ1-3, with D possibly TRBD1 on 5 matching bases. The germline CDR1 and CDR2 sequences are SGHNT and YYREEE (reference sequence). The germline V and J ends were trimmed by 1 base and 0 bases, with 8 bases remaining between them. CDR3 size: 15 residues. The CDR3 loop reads CASSLWGLSGNTIYF. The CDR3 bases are TGTGCCAGCAGCTTGTGGGGACTCTCTGGAAACACCATATATTTT.

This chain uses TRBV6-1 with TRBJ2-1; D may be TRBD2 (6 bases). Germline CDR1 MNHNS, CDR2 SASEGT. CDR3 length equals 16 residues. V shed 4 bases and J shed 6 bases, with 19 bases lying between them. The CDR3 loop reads CASSVYPSDWGNEQFF. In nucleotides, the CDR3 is TGTGCCAGCAGTGTCTACCCTAGCGACTGGGGCAATGAGCAGTTCTTC.

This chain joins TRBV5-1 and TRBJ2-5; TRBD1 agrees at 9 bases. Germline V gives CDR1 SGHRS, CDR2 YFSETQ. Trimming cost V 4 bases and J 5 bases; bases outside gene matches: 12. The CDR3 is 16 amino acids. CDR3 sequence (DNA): TGCGCCAGCAGCCTGGAATTACAGGGGGCCGGGGAGACCCAGTACTTC. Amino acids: CASSLELQGAGETQYF. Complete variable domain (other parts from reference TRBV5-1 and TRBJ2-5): KAGVTQTPRYLIKTRGQQVTLSCSPISGHRSVSWYQQTPGQGLQFLFEYFSETQRNKGNFPGRFSGRQFSNSRSEMNVSTLELGDSALYLCASSLELQGAGETQYFGPGTRLLVL.

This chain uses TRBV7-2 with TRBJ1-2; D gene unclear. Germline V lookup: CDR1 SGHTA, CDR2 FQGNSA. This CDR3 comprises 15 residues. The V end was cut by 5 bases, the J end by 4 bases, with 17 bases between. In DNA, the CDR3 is TGTGCCAGCAGCCGCCGAGAGAATCCTCGCTATGGCTACACCTTC. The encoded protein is CASSRRENPRYGYTF.

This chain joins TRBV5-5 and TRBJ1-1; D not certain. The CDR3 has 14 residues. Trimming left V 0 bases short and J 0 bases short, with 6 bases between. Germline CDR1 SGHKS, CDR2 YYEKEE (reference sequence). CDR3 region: CASSLGGMNTEAFF. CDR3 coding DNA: TGTGCCAGCAGCTTGGGAGGGATGAACACTGAAGCTTTCTTT.

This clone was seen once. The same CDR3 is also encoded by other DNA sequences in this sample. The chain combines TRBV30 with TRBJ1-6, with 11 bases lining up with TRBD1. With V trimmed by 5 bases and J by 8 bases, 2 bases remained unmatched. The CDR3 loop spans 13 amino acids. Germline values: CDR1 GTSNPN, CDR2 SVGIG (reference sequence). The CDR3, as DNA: TGTGCCTGGGGGACAGGGGGAGATTCACCCCTCCACTTT. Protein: CAWGTGGDSPLHF.